This T cell receptor (beta chain) was captured in a study of neurological immune-mediated disorders (dated by TCRdb to between 2017 and 2020). About the full investigation: Of the roughly 35 multiple sclerosis patients, approximately 30 had relapsing-remitting MS and 3 had secondary progressive MS. The roughly 100 TCR-beta libraries covered PBMC samples along with longitudinal samples, technical triplicates, and paired sorted CD4+ and CD8+ T-cell subsets. Of the approximately 68 subjects in the cohort, some 15 were HAM/TSP patients, some 34 were multiple sclerosis patients, and about 20 were healthy controls. Peripheral blood TCR-beta repertoires from patients with HTLV-I-associated myelopathy (HAM/TSP), patients with multiple sclerosis, and healthy controls were compared in the study using UMI-based sequencing. What the research found in general, with its limitations: No identical CDR3 amino acid sequences were found to be shared among expanded clones across subjects, suggesting that TCR-beta repertoires were private in all groups. No association of the MS cluster with clinical or MRI features was observed, and the need for larger cohorts was stated by the authors. In phylogenetic analysis, the repertoires of 18 of 34 MS patients grouped into a cluster of related CDR3 sequences, which suggests a possible signature at the repertoire level. TCR clonal expansion was highest in HAM/TSP patients and lowest in MS patients, with MS patients falling below even healthy controls.

This clonotype was seen repeatedly, ten times or more. The antigen this receptor binds is unknown. One base away there is no much larger clone; base qualities are not given. For sorted-subset TCR libraries, 850,000 to 1,000,000 sorted CD4+ or CD8+ T cells were used. Multiple sclerosis patients were enrolled in a US clinical protocol evaluating disease progression by magnetic resonance imaging. Peripheral blood was subjected to Ficoll-Hypaque density gradient centrifugation to isolate PBMCs, which were then cryopreserved in liquid nitrogen. Paired sorted CD4+ and CD8+ subsets came from healthy controls, HAM/TSP patients and MS patients. Trimming leaves V shorter by 6 bases and J shorter by 1 base, with the junction holding 3 bases beyond the gene matches. The CDR3 starts with the cysteine, ends with the phenylalanine, and has 13 residues. Only the CDR3 DNA is retained, 39 bases long and in frame from the first base. In the germline V gene (reference sequence), CDR1 corresponds to DFQATT and CDR2 to SNEGSKA.

cDNA was synthesized by template-switch 5'RACE using a primer with a 10-nucleotide random unique molecular identifier that tagged each TCR transcript. Every sequencing run covered 15-18 subjects and yielded more than 170 million TCR-beta sequences. Total RNA was extracted with the RNeasy kit. The KAPA Real-time Library Amplification kit was used to amplify TCR-beta VDJ regions with primers for the TCR constant region and the 5'RACE anchor. A first PCR added sample indexes and Illumina adaptors, and a second PCR then raised library yield. The roughly 650 bp TCR product was size-selected on a 2% E-gel SizeSelection system after Ampure bead purification. Before pooling, libraries had their quality checked on a Bioanalyzer, their concentration measured with Qubit, and their quantity determined with the Kapa Library Quantification kit. An Illumina HiSeq 2500 sequenced the libraries paired-end 2 x 150 bp. To increase sequence diversity, roughly 24-31% phiX was spiked into each library pool. Regarding the original processing steps: Quality-filtered reads were processed with the UMI-based MiGEC pipeline, which removed over 80% of raw TCR sequences during error correction. IMGT germline references were used for aligning VDJ genes, and each clonotype was defined as a unique CDR3 amino acid sequence together with its V-J genes. VDJtools evaluated clonal expansion, Shannon diversity and CDR3 relatedness (CalcPairwiseDistances, ClusterSamples); CLCbio workbench built phylogenetic trees. Using coefficient-of-variation modelling across technical triplicates, the study counted a clone as expanded if it had at least 8 unique UMIs. The public reads were run again by TCRdb, first through fastp at Q25 and then through MiXCR, and only productive beta chains were kept. Rows merge per CDR3 protein into single entries with the most common DNA and genes. These V and J calls derive from TCRdb rather than the authors' analysis. This sample lists 50,000 to 60,000 distinct CDR3 sequences; approximately 3.6% were detected once. Roughly 2% of the sample rests with the top ten.

This sequence originates from a middle-aged woman with multiple sclerosis. The specimen sequenced was CD4+ T cells from blood. The chain uses TRBV20-1 and TRBJ2-3, and TRBD2 aligns with 8 junction nucleotides. DNA sequence: TGCAGTGCCGGGGGGGGTCGCACAGATACGCAGTATTTT. It specifies CSAGGGRTDTQYF.